The T cell receptor (beta chain) under discussion was sequenced for a study of blood T cell repertoires in COVID-19. On the study more broadly: COVID-19 samples, acute and convalescent, were from the United States, Italy and Spain. Sources were T cells, B-cell-depleted T cells, or PBMCs; the material itself was cDNA or gDNA.

As originally analysed: Nucleated cell counts were estimated from reference gene primer amplification. Profiled with immunoSEQ multiplex PCR; TCRdb holds only in-frame clones, not every one. V and J calls and clone size are those listed in that table; D and trimming were worked out from the DNA. The repertoire has around 160,000 clones, approximately 84% of them found once; the top ten carry about 15%. The V gene's germline CDR1 is SGHRS and CDR2 YFSETQ. The CDR3 totals 12 residues. Trimming took 5 bases from V and 7 from J; bases not matched to a gene: 4. The chain has TRBV5-1 and TRBJ1-1, with TRBD1 matching over 8 bases. This clonotype was obtained from a woman of 80 years or more with acute or convalescent COVID-19. The sequenced material came from peripheral blood. The CDR3, as DNA: TGCGCCAGCAGTTCACAGGGGGTTGAAGCTTTCTTT. Translation: CASSSQGVEAFF. Full variable domain (remainder filled in from reference TRBV5-1 and TRBJ1-1): KAGVTQTPRYLIKTRGQQVTLSCSPISGHRSVSWYQQTPGQGLQFLFEYFSETQRNKGNFPGRFSGRQFSNSRSEMNVSTLELGDSALYLCASSSQGVEAFFGQGTRLTVV.